Below, one T cell receptor beta chain is given with its context. This sample is part of a study of cytotoxic CD8 clonotypes in ibrutinib-treated CLL. Repertoires were generated with immunoSEQ multiplex PCR, while TCRdb's copy carries only in-frame clones and drops some. Here the sample spans about 300,000 clones, over 55% being singletons. This CDR3 contains 14 residues. Per the germline V gene, CDR1 is SGHAT and CDR2 is FQNNGV. The germline V and J ends were trimmed by 6 bases and 1 base, with 12 bases remaining between them. The TCR was taken from a human donor with chronic lymphocytic leukemia. This chain connects TRBV11-2 to TRBJ1-1; D uncertain. The sequencing here drew on PBMCs, taken after 36 months of ibrutinib treatment. The CDR3 region is CASSPRRENTEAFF. The DNA for the CDR3 is TGTGCCAGCAGTCCTAGAAGGGAGAACACTGAAGCTTTCTTT.